This T cell receptor (beta chain) is from a study of blood T cell repertoires in COVID-19. Study at large: PBMCs, B-cell-depleted T cells, or T cells were the source of the cDNA or gDNA that made up the material.

From germline, CDR1 is SGDLS and CDR2 YYNGEE. The V gene lost 3 bases and the J gene lost 1 base, with 9 bases spanning the gap. The CDR3 totals 14 residues. Seattle's cohort entered during active infection and was followed longitudinally. In the study's own analysis: Estimation of nucleated cell counts relied on the amplification of reference gene primers. Sequencing used immunoSEQ multiplex PCR; TCRdb keeps in-frame clones, though not all of them. V and J calls and clone size follow that table, whereas D and trimming were derived from the DNA. Among hundreds of thousands of clones listed, 89% were seen once.

The TCR comes from a woman younger than 45 with COVID-19, enrolled during active disease. This chain uses TRBV9 with TRBJ2-3; a weak D match, TRBD2 (6 bases). Sequencing used peripheral blood. The CDR3 reads CASSGDFGTDTQYF. The CDR3 bases are TGTGCCAGCAGCGGGGACTTTGGCACAGATACGCAGTATTTT.